A single sample is the source of the 25 T cell receptor beta chains below, sequenced in a study of response to subunit inactivated influenza vaccine. TCRdb used MiXCR to reprocess the RT-PCR reads, holding one entry per CDR3 protein. The sample carries 500,000 to 550,000 distinct CDR3 sequences, approximately 6.9% recorded once. The sequencing here drew on PBMCs from blood, taken less than 30 months after vaccination. Receptors originate from a man aged 45 to 75 who received an inactivated influenza vaccine.

The chain uses TRBV5-1 and TRBJ2-5; D is possibly TRBD2 (6 bases). V was clipped by 0 bases and J by 4 bases, with 16 bases between them. Per the germline V gene, CDR1 is SGHRS and CDR2 is YFSETQ. The CDR3 extends over 16 amino acids. CDR3 bases: TGCGCCAGCAGCTTGGAGGCTAGCGCTAAAGGAGAGACCCAGTACTTC. Residues: CASSLEASAKGETQYF.

V is TRBV20-1 and J is TRBJ1-6; D ambiguous. Germline V gene lookup returns CDR1 DFQATT and CDR2 SNEGSKA (reference sequence). The CDR3 spans 15 residues. The V end was cut by 4 bases, the J end by 4 bases, with 14 bases between. The CDR3 DNA reads TGCAGTGCTACCCTCGCCCCGACGTATAATTCACCCCTCCACTTT. Encoded protein: CSATLAPTYNSPLHF.

This chain joins TRBV29-1 and TRBJ2-1; perhaps TRBD1 as D (6 bases). This CDR3 is 11 amino acids long. Germline-derived CDR1 and CDR2 are SQVTM and ANQGSEA. The V gene lost 5 bases and the J gene lost 7 bases, with 9 bases spanning the gap. The CDR3 is CSVYRANEQFF. As DNA, the CDR3 is TGCAGCGTTTACAGGGCGAATGAGCAGTTCTTC.

The V gene is TRBV7-3, the J gene TRBJ2-1; D is unresolved. This CDR3 comprises 16 residues. Germline V gene lookup returns CDR1 SGHTA and CDR2 FQGTGA. V was pared by 1 base and J by 0 bases, with 10 bases between. In nucleotides, the CDR3 is TGTGCCAGCAGCTTAAAAGGTTCAAGCTCCTACAATGAGCAGTTCTTC. Translating gives CASSLKGSSSYNEQFF.

In this sample, this clonotype turned up a few times. The genes are TRBV9 and TRBJ1-5; a possible D gene is TRBD1 (5 bases). V lost 3 bases and J 0 bases, leaving 13 bases between the germline ends. The CDR3 runs to 16 residues. Germline V CDR1 and CDR2: SGDLS, YYNGEE. CDR3 DNA sequence: TGTGCCAGCAGCGCTGGGACGGCCTATAGCAATCAGCCCCAGCATTTT. This gives the protein CASSAGTAYSNQPQHF.

This chain uses TRBV10-3 with TRBJ2-3; no clear D gene. The CDR3 length is 16 residues. Germline V lookup: CDR1 ENHRY, CDR2 SYGVKD. V was trimmed by 0 bases and J by 0 bases, leaving 10 bases between them. CDR3 nucleotides: TGTGCCATCAGTGAGTCTGGCGGAACTAGCACAGATACGCAGTATTTT. Residues: CAISESGGTSTDTQYF.

The rearrangement joins TRBV12-3 or TRBV12-4 to TRBJ1-4; D may be TRBD1 (6 bases). The germline V and J ends were trimmed by 4 bases and 1 base, with 13 bases remaining between them. This CDR3 is 16 amino acids long. As DNA, the CDR3 is TGTGCCAGCAGTTCAATTCACAGGGAAACTAATGAAAAACTGTTTTTT. It specifies CASSSIHRETNEKLFF.

This clonotype has a handful of counts. This sequence joins TRBV7-2 and TRBJ1-3; maybe TRBD1 (6 bases). V was cut by 7 bases and J by 4 bases, with 17 bases left in between. In germline, CDR1 is SGHTA, CDR2 FQGNSA. This CDR3 is built from 15 residues. As DNA, the CDR3 is TGTGCCAGCAACTCCCCGGGGGCGGAAGGAAACACCATATATTTT. This translates into CASNSPGAEGNTIYF.

This chain joins TRBV5-6 and TRBJ1-2, with D possibly TRBD1 on 6 matching bases. This CDR3 region has 14 residues. The germline V and J ends were trimmed by 4 bases and 3 bases, with 13 bases remaining between them. The germline V gene has CDR1 SGHDT and CDR2 YYEEEE. The CDR3 sequence is CASSRTGSDYGYTF. CDR3 coding DNA: TGTGCCAGCAGCCGAACAGGGAGCGACTATGGCTACACCTTC.

This clonotype was counted between two and nine times. This sequence joins TRBV20-1 and TRBJ1-1, with D perhaps matching TRBD1 (5 bases). The CDR3 totals 13 residues. V was shortened by 1 base and J by 7 bases, with 13 bases between the two germline ends. Germline V CDR1 and CDR2: DFQATT, SNEGSKA (reference sequence). For the CDR3, the DNA is TGCAGTGCTAGAGGTAACAGGCTAAATGAAGCTTTCTTT. It translates to CSARGNRLNEAFF.

This clonotype was counted at least ten times. V usage is TRBV28 and J usage is TRBJ2-5; a possible D gene is TRBD2 (6 bases). The CDR3 extends over 13 amino acids. CDR1 is MDHEN, CDR2 SYDVKM, per germline. V dropped 5 bases and J dropped 4 bases, with 11 bases sitting between them. CDR3 in amino acids: CASSPGGRETQYF. CDR3 DNA: TGTGCCAGCAGTCCCGGGGGACGAGAGACCCAGTACTTC.

At least ten counts were recorded for this clonotype. This chain connects TRBV27 to TRBJ2-1; TRBD2 matches at 7 bases. Germline CDR1 is MNHEY and CDR2 is SMNVEV (reference sequence). The CDR3 has 14 amino acids. Trimming took 0 bases from V and 9 from J; bases not matched to a gene: 5. CDR3 residues: CASSLSVGGSEQFF. Here the CDR3 DNA reads TGTGCCAGCAGTTTATCGGTGGGGGGGAGTGAGCAGTTCTTC.

The chain carries TRBV30 and TRBJ2-3; D is undetermined. V lost 6 bases and J 5 bases, leaving 9 bases between the germline ends. CDR3 length equals 11 residues. CDR1 is GTSNPN and CDR2 is SVGIG in the germline V gene (reference sequence). CDR3 nucleotide sequence: TGTGCCTGCCGTATTATAGATACGCAGTATTTT. Encoded protein: CACRIIDTQYF.

The gene calls are TRBV2 and TRBJ2-2; possibly TRBD1 or TRBD2 for D (5 bases each). Germline lookup yields CDR1 SNHLY and CDR2 FYNNEI. Trimming removed 6 bases at V and 7 bases at J, with 15 bases between. The length of the CDR3 is 14 residues. The CDR3 sequence is CASRTWDPGGELFF. The DNA of the CDR3 is TGTGCCAGCAGGACGTGGGACCCGGGCGGGGAGCTGTTTTTT.

This clonotype was seen ten or more times. This chain uses TRBV4-2 with TRBJ2-5; the match to TRBD1 covers 8 bases. Germline loops: CDR1 LGHNA, CDR2 YNFKEQ. V gave up 4 bases and J gave up 8 bases; unmatched junction bases: 12. The CDR3 contains 15 residues. CDR3 residues: CASSRGQEPTETQYF. DNA of the CDR3: TGTGCCAGCAGCCGGGGACAGGAACCGACGGAAACCCAGTACTTC.

The rearrangement links TRBV6-1 to TRBJ2-7; 8 bases match TRBD2. Per germline, CDR1 MNHNS and CDR2 SASEGT. The CDR3 runs to 14 residues. With V trimmed by 8 bases and J by 1 base, 7 bases remained unmatched. The CDR3 loop reads CASDRRGESYEQYF. CDR3 in DNA: TGTGCCAGCGACCGGCGGGGGGAGTCCTACGAGCAGTACTTC.

In this sample, this clonotype turned up a few times. CDR3 loop: CSAQQGAYEQYF. In DNA, the CDR3 is TGCAGTGCTCAACAGGGGGCCTACGAGCAGTACTTC. V usage is TRBV20-1 and J usage is TRBJ2-7, with TRBD1 matching over 8 bases. With V trimmed by 5 bases and J by 2 bases, 2 bases remained unmatched. The CDR3 covers 12 residues. Germline CDR1 DFQATT, CDR2 SNEGSKA (reference sequence).

This clonotype was seen ten or more times. V gene TRBV6-2 or TRBV6-3 combines with J gene TRBJ2-1; a weak D match, TRBD1 (5 bases). The CDR3 has 18 amino acids. The germline V gene has CDR1 MNHEY and CDR2 SVGEGT. The germline V and J ends were trimmed by 2 bases and 0 bases, with 17 bases remaining between them. This chain's CDR3 is CASSYPKGDHSSYNEQFF. CDR3 nucleotides: TGTGCCAGCAGTTACCCTAAAGGGGATCATAGCTCCTACAATGAGCAGTTCTTC.

This clonotype has only a few counts. The chain uses TRBV25-1 and TRBJ1-3; 9 bases align to TRBD1. The CDR3 contains 16 residues. Germline loops: CDR1 MGHDK, CDR2 SYGVNS. With 4 bases clipped from V and 2 bases from J, the junction kept 6 bases outside the gene matches. DNA for the CDR3: TGTGCCAGCAGTGGATGGGGGACAGGGACTGGAAACACCATATATTTT. Its translation is CASSGWGTGTGNTIYF.

V is TRBV5-1 and J is TRBJ1-1; 7 bases align to TRBD1. The CDR3 covers 14 residues. J lost 5 bases, V lost 4 bases, and 8 bases had no gene match. Germline V lookup: CDR1 SGHRS, CDR2 YFSETQ. CDR3: CASSPGTASTEAFF. The DNA of the CDR3 is TGCGCCAGCAGCCCTGGGACAGCCTCGACTGAAGCTTTCTTT. The variable domain in full, with the rest retrieved from reference TRBV5-1 and TRBJ1-1, is KAGVTQTPRYLIKTRGQQVTLSCSPISGHRSVSWYQQTPGQGLQFLFEYFSETQRNKGNFPGRFSGRQFSNSRSEMNVSTLELGDSALYLCASSPGTASTEAFFGQGTRLTVV.

This clonotype was recorded many times. The CDR3 loop reads CASSPPGRRVPELFF. In nucleotides, the CDR3 is TGTGCCAGCAGCCCCCCCGGGAGGAGGGTCCCGGAGCTGTTTTTT. This chain joins TRBV21-1 and TRBJ2-2; TRBD1 reflects the table's D call only, with no check against the DNA. TRBV21-1 is described as a pseudogene. The CDR3 has 15 residues.

The chain recombines TRBV3-1 with TRBJ1-4; D gene unclear. CDR3 length: 15 residues. The V end was cut by 2 bases, the J end by 7 bases, with 14 bases between. Per germline, CDR1 LGHDT and CDR2 YNNKEL (reference sequence). The CDR3 region has the DNA TGTGCCAGCAGCCAACCTGGACTGCGAGGTGAAAAACTGTTTTTT. Amino acids: CASSQPGLRGEKLFF.

This clonotype was seen only a few times. V and J are TRBV5-1 and TRBJ2-1; D gene unclear. The V end lost 0 bases, the J end lost 7 bases, and 5 bases lay between the germline ends. Germline CDR1 and CDR2: SGHRS and YFSETQ. The CDR3 has 12 residues. In DNA, the CDR3 is TGCGCCAGCAGCTTGGCAGAAAATGAGCAGTTCTTC. Translation: CASSLAENEQFF.

In this sample, this clonotype turned up a few times. This chain uses TRBV6-1 with TRBJ1-5; 9 nucleotides match TRBD1. The CDR3 runs to 15 residues. V shed 3 bases, J shed 7 bases, and the junction held 7 bases outside the gene matches. CDR1 MNHNS and CDR2 SASEGT come from the germline V gene. The CDR3 nucleotides read TGTGCCAGCAGTGAGGGGACAGGGATCGGGCAGCCCCAGCATTTT. The encoded protein is CASSEGTGIGQPQHF.

This clonotype has just a few counts. The chain combines TRBV27 with TRBJ2-1, with D perhaps matching TRBD1 (5 bases). The CDR3 is made up of 14 amino acids. Between the trimmed V and J ends, which lost 7 bases and 8 bases, there was a span of 18 bases. The V gene's germline CDR1 is MNHEY and CDR2 SMNVEV (reference sequence). This chain's CDR3 is CASTRTPWAHEQFF. The CDR3 DNA follows: TGTGCCAGCACCCGGACACCCTGGGCTCATGAGCAGTTCTTC.